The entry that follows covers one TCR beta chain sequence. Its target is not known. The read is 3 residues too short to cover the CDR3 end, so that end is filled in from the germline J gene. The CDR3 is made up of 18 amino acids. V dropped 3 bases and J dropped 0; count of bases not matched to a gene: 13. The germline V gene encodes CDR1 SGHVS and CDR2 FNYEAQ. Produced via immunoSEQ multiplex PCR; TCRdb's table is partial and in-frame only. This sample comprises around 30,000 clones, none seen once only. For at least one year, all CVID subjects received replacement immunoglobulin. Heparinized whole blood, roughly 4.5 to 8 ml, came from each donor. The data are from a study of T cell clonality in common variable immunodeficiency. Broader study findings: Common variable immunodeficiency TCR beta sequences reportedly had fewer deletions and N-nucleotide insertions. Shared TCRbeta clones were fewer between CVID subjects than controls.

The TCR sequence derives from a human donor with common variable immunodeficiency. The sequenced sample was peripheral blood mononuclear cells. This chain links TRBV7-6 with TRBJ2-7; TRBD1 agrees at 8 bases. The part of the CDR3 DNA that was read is TGTGCCAGCAGCTTTCGGACAGGGATGGCCACGAGCTCCTACGAG. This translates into CASSFRTGMATSSYE. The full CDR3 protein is CASSFRTGMATSSYEQYF.